This paragraph reports one T cell receptor (beta chain). The germline gives CDR1 MNHNS, CDR2 SASEGT. The CDR3 has 12 residues. The V gene lost 8 bases and the J gene lost 2 bases, with 10 bases spanning the gap. The sample belongs to a study of blood T cell repertoires in COVID-19. About the study: Acute and convalescent COVID-19 specimens originated in the United States, Italy and Spain. The cDNA or gDNA used as material had been derived from T cells, B-cell-depleted T cells, or PBMCs.

Authors' processing steps: Amplifying reference gene primers gave estimates of nucleated cell counts. Some clones are missing from TCRdb's copy, which holds only in-frame ones; the method was immunoSEQ multiplex PCR. That table supplies the V and J calls and clone size; D and trimming were determined from the DNA. This table holds about 200,000 clones, more than 75% found once. The J gene is TRBJ2-7, the V gene TRBV6-1; unclear D gene. Sequencing used peripheral blood. The clonotype was recovered from a woman at least 80 years old with COVID-19, enrolled during active disease. CDR3 amino acids: CASCPAPYEQYF. The CDR3 coding sequence is TGTGCCAGCTGTCCAGCGCCCTACGAGCAGTACTTC.